This TCR beta chain was captured in a study of control samples from healthy donors and cancer patients. This CDR3 contains 16 residues. CDR1 and CDR2 from the germline V gene are MRHNA and SNTAGT. The ends lost 4 bases at V and 5 bases at J; junction bases unmatched: 9. Sequencing used immunoSEQ multiplex PCR; TCRdb keeps in-frame clones, though not all of them. The sample has under 200,000 clones. The origin of this receptor is a woman aged 25-40 years in good health. This chain connects TRBV6-4 to TRBJ2-2; 8 nucleotides line up with TRBD1. Sequenced sample: blood. The CDR3: CASSVRQGAETGELFF. DNA of the CDR3: TGTGCCAGCAGTGTGCGCCAGGGGGCCGAGACCGGGGAGCTGTTTTTT.